A few counts support the clone carrying this T cell receptor beta chain. The source of the sample is a study of blood T cell repertoires in COVID-19. Looking at the study overall: COVID-19 samples from acute and convalescent phases originated in the United States, Italy and Spain.

Profiling relied on immunoSEQ multiplex PCR, and the TCRdb table lists in-frame clones only, not all of them. The table has 100,000 to 150,000 clones, around 89% seen once. Seattle patient enrollment occurred during active infection, with longitudinal follow-up thereafter. V dropped 7 bases and J dropped 2; count of bases not matched to a gene: 2. The CDR3 sequence is 13 residues long. The germline gives CDR1 MNHNY, CDR2 SVGAGI (reference sequence). V is TRBV6-6 and J is TRBJ1-3; 7 nucleotides align to TRBD1. The receptor comes from a man aged 55-75 years with COVID-19, enrolled during active disease. The sequencing sample was made of peripheral blood. CDR3 nucleotides: TGTGCCAGCATCCAGGGGGCTGGAAACACCATATATTTT. Translation: CASIQGAGNTIYF.